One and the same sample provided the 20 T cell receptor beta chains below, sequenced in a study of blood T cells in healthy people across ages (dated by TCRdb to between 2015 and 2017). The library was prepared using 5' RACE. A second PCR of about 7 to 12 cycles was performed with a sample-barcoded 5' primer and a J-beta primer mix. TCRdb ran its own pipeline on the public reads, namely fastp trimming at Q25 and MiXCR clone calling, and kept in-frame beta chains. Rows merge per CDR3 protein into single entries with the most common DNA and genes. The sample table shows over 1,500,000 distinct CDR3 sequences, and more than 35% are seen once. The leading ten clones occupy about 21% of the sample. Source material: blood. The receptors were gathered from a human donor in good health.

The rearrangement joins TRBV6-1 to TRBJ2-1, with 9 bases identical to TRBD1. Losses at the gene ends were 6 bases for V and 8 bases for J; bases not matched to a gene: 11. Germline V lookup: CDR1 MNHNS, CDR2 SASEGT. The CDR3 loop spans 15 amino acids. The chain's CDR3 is CASSGIGDRVHEQFF. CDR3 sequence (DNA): TGTGCCAGCAGCGGTATTGGGGACAGGGTCCATGAGCAGTTCTTC.

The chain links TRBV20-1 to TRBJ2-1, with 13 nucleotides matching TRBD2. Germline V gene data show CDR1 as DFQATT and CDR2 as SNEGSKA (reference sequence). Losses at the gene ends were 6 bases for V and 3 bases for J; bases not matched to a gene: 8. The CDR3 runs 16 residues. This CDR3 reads CSAGTSGEGIYNEQFF. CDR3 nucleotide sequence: TGCAGTGCGGGGACTAGCGGGGAGGGGATCTACAATGAGCAGTTCTTC.

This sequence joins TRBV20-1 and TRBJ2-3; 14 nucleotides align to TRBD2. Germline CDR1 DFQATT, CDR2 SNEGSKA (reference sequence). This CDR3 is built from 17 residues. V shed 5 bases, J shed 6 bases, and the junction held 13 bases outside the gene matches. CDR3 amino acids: CSARGLAGGAFWDTQYF. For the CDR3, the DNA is TGCAGTGCTCGCGGACTAGCGGGGGGAGCGTTCTGGGATACGCAGTATTTT.

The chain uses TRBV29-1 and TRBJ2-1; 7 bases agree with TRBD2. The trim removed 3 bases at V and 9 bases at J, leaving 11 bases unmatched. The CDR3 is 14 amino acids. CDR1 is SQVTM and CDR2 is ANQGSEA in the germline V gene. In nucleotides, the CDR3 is TGCAGCGTTGACCCGTCGGGAGCGGGGAGTGAGCAGTTCTTC. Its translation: CSVDPSGAGSEQFF.

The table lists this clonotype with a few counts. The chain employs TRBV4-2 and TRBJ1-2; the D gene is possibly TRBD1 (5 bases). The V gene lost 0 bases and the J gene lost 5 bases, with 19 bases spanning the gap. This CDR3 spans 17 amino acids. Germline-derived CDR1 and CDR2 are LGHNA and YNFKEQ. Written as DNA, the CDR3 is TGTGCCAGCAGCCAAGATCACCGGACTGGGACGGGGTATGGCTACACCTTC. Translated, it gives CASSQDHRTGTGYGYTF.

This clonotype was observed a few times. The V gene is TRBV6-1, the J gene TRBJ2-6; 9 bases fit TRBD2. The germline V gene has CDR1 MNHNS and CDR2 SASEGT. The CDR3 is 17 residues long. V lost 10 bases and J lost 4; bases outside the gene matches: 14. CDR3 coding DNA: TGTGCCACCCGGCGAGTAGCGGGGGCACCCGGGGCCAACGTCCTGACTTTC. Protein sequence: CATRRVAGAPGANVLTF.

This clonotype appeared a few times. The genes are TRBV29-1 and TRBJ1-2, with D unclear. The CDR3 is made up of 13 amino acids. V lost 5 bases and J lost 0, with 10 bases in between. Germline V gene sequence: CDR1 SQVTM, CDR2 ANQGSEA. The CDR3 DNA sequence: TGCAGCGTTTTACAGCGAGCTAACTATGGCTACACCTTC. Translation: CSVLQRANYGYTF.

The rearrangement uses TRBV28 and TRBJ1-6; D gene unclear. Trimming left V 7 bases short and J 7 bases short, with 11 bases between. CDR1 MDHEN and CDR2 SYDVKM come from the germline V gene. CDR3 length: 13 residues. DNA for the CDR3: TGTGCCAGCAAGACGTTGTTAAATTCACCCCTCCACTTT. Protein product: CASKTLLNSPLHF.

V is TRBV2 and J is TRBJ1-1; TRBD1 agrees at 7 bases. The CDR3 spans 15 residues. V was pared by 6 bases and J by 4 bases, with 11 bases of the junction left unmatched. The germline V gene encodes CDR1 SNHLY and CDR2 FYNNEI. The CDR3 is CASRIETGRGTEAFF. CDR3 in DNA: TGTGCCAGCAGGATCGAGACAGGGCGGGGCACTGAAGCTTTCTTT.

The CDR3 protein is CASSHPDREKNIQYF. The DNA for the CDR3 is TGTGCCAGCAGCCATCCGGACAGGGAAAAAAACATTCAGTACTTC. The chain has TRBV4-2 and TRBJ2-4; TRBD1 matches at 8 bases. This CDR3 region has 15 residues. Looked up from germline, CDR1 is LGHNA and CDR2 is YNFKEQ. J was trimmed by 4 bases and V by 3 bases; bases with no gene match: 5.

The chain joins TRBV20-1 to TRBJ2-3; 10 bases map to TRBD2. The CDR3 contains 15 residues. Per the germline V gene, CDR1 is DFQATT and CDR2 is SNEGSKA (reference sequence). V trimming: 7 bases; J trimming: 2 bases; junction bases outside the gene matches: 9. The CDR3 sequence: CSVFSGGTPTDTQYF. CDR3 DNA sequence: TGCAGTGTATTTAGCGGGGGGACTCCCACAGATACGCAGTATTTT.

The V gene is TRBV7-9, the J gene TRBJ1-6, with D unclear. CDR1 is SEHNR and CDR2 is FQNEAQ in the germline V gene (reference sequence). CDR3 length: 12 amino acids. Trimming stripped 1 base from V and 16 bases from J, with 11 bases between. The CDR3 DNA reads TGTGCCAGCAGCTTAGAGGATTGGGCTCTCCACTTT. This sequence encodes CASSLEDWALHF.

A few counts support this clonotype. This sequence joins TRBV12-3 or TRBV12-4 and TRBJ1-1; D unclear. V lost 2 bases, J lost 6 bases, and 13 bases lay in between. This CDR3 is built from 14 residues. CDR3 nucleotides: TGTGCCAGCAGTTTACGACAAGAAAAGGCTGAAGCTTTCTTT. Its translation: CASSLRQEKAEAFF.

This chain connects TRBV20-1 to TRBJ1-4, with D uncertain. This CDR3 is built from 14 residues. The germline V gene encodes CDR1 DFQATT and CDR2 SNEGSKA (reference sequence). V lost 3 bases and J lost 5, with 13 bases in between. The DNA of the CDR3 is TGCAGTGCTAGTACCCGGGGAGGGAATGAAAAACTGTTTTTT. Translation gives CSASTRGGNEKLFF.

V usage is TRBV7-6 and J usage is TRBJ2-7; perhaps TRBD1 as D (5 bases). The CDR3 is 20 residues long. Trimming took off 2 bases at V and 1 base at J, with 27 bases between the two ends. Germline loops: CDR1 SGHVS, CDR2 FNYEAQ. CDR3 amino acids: CASSLLNRSIFRTRSYEQYF. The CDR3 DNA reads TGTGCCAGCAGCTTATTAAACAGGTCGATCTTTCGTACGAGGTCCTACGAGCAGTACTTC.

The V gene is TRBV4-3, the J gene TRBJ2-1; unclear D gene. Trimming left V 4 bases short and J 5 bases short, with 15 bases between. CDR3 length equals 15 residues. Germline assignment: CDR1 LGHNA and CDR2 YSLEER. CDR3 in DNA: TGCGCCAGCAGCCTCAACTCACGCCCAAACAATGAGCAGTTCTTC. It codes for CASSLNSRPNNEQFF.

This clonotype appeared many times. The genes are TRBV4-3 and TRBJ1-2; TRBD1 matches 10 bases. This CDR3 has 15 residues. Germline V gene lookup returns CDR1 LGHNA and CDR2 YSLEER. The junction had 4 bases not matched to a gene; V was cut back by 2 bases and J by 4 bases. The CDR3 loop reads CASSQQDRGGYGYTF. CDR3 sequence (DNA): TGCGCCAGCAGCCAACAGGACAGGGGGGGCTATGGCTACACCTTC.

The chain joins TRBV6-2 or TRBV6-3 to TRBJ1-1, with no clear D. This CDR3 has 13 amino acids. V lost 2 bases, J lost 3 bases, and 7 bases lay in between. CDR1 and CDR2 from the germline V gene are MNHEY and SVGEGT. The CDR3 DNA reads TGTGCCAGCAGTTACGTTTTAGACACTGAAGCTTTCTTT. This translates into CASSYVLDTEAFF.

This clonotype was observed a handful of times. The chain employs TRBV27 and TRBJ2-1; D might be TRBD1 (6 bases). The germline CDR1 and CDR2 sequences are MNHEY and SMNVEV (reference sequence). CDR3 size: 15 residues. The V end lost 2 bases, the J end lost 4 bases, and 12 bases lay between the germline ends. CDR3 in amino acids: CASSLMDSSYNEQFF. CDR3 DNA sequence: TGTGCCAGCAGTTTAATGGACAGCAGTTACAATGAGCAGTTCTTC.

CDR3 loop: CATSDYLSEQYF. CDR3 coding DNA: TGTGCCACCAGTGACTACCTAAGTGAGCAGTACTTC. The V gene is TRBV24-1, the J gene TRBJ2-4; D call uncertain. The CDR3 length is 12 residues. The germline V gene encodes CDR1 KGHDR and CDR2 SFDVKD. V shed 4 bases and J shed 13 bases, with 13 bases lying between them.